This TCR beta chain was retrieved from a study of blood T cell repertoires in COVID-19. In the study overall: Researchers got acute and convalescent COVID-19 samples from the United States, Italy and Spain. PBMCs, B-cell-depleted T cells, or T cells were the source of the cDNA or gDNA that made up the material.

Original processing methods: Quantification of nucleated cells was approximated via reference gene primer amplification. Produced via immunoSEQ multiplex PCR; TCRdb's table is partial and in-frame only. V and J calls and clone size come straight from that table; D and trimming were deduced from the DNA. The data show 210,000 or so clones, over 75% seen once. In this sample, this clone turned up once. The sequenced material came from peripheral blood. The sequence came from a woman aged 40 to 50 who had recovered from COVID-19.

The CDR3 region is CASSDPGTGVIGEQFF. CDR3 coding DNA: TGTGCCAGCAGTGATCCCGGGACAGGGGTTATAGGTGAGCAGTTCTTC. V and J are TRBV6-1 and TRBJ2-1; TRBD1 agrees at 10 bases. From germline, CDR1 is MNHNS and CDR2 SASEGT. This CDR3 contains 16 residues. J was trimmed by 9 bases and V by 3 bases; bases with no gene match: 11.